This passage covers 26 T cell receptor beta chains from one sample sequenced in a study of CD8 T cells in ankylosing spondylitis. TCRdb independently ran MiXCR on the 5' RACE reads; one entry per CDR3 protein. The sample has about 360,000 distinct CDR3 sequences, about 14% seen once. Source material: blood, either unsorted or a sorted T cell fraction (not recorded which). The receptors shown here come from a male donor with ankylosing spondylitis or in good health (not recorded which).

This clonotype has a handful of counts. CDR3 DNA sequence: TGCAGTGCTCCCAAGGGAGGGGAAGCCTACAATGAGCAGTTCTTC. It specifies CSAPKGGEAYNEQFF. The J gene is TRBJ2-1, the V gene TRBV20-1; TRBD2 agrees at 7 bases. The germline V gene has CDR1 DFQATT and CDR2 SNEGSKA (reference sequence). V shed 5 bases and J 2 bases; nucleotides not matched to a gene: 9. There are 15 residues in the CDR3.

This clonotype was picked up a small number of times. The chain has TRBV20-1 and TRBJ1-1; 7 bases align to TRBD1. The CDR3 has 17 amino acids. CDR1 is DFQATT, CDR2 SNEGSKA, per germline (reference sequence). V was pared by 0 bases and J by 4 bases, with 14 bases of the junction left unmatched. DNA of the CDR3: TGCAGTGCTAGAGATCGGCGGAAAGGGGGCAGGGTCACTGAAGCTTTCTTT. Translating it yields CSARDRRKGGRVTEAFF.

This rearrangement joins TRBV5-4 to TRBJ2-3, with TRBD2 matching over 7 bases. Germline CDR1 and CDR2: SGHNT and YYREEE (reference sequence). This CDR3 region has 17 residues. With 0 bases clipped from V and 2 bases from J, the junction kept 9 bases outside the gene matches. CDR3 sequence: CASSLASSGWSTDTQYF. The DNA of the CDR3 is TGTGCCAGCAGCTTGGCTTCTAGCGGTTGGTCCACAGATACGCAGTATTTT. The full variable domain, with the rest looked up from reference TRBV5-4 and TRBJ2-3, is ETGVTQSPTHLIKTRGQQVTLRCSSQSGHNTVSWYQQALGQGPQFIFQYYREEENGRGNFPPRFSGLQFPNYSSELNVNALELDDSALYLCASSLASSGWSTDTQYFGPGTRLTVL.

This clonotype was counted ten times or more. This chain links TRBV6-2 or TRBV6-3 with TRBJ1-5; possible D gene TRBD1, 6 bases. The CDR3 totals 15 residues. V was shortened by 2 bases and J by 9 bases, with 17 bases between the two germline ends. Germline CDR1 and CDR2: MNHEY and SVGEGT. The CDR3 is CASSYREGVGWPQHF. In DNA form, the CDR3 reads TGTGCCAGCAGTTACCGGGAGGGGGTCGGATGGCCCCAGCATTTT.

In this sample, this clonotype turned up a few times. The rearrangement joins TRBV20-1 to TRBJ2-5; D is possibly TRBD2 (6 bases). The CDR3 has 12 amino acids. Germline loops: CDR1 DFQATT, CDR2 SNEGSKA (reference sequence). Trimming removed 5 bases at V and 5 bases at J, with 12 bases between. The DNA of the CDR3 is TGCAGTGCTGCCCTAGCGAGGGAGACCCAGTACTTC. Translated, it gives CSAALARETQYF.

This clonotype was counted only a few times. The chain carries TRBV2 and TRBJ2-1, with 7 bases lining up with TRBD2. With V trimmed by 6 bases and J by 13 bases, 9 bases remained unmatched. The CDR3 is 12 residues long. The germline V gene has CDR1 SNHLY and CDR2 FYNNEI. The CDR3 region is CASRESGTLQFF. The DNA for the CDR3 is TGTGCCAGCAGGGAAAGCGGGACCCTCCAGTTCTTC.

This clonotype was detected a few times. V and J are TRBV5-1 and TRBJ2-3; 7 bases line up with TRBD2. V dropped 0 bases and J dropped 0; count of bases not matched to a gene: 4. The CDR3 totals 16 residues. Germline assignment: CDR1 SGHRS and CDR2 YFSETQ. The CDR3 region is CASSLAAGESTDTQYF. The CDR3 bases are TGCGCCAGCAGCTTGGCCGCGGGGGAAAGCACAGATACGCAGTATTTT.

This clonotype came up a few times. The rearrangement joins TRBV2 to TRBJ2-2, with TRBD2 identical over 9 bases. CDR3 length: 13 residues. Unmatched junction bases numbered 4, after V lost 7 bases and J lost 7 bases. Germline V lookup: CDR1 SNHLY, CDR2 FYNNEI. Here the CDR3 reads CASNTAGGGELFF. The DNA for the CDR3 is TGTGCCAGCAACACAGCGGGGGGCGGGGAGCTGTTTTTT.

The V and J genes are TRBV6-1 and TRBJ1-2; 11 bases are shared with TRBD1. V gave up 6 bases and J gave up 3 bases; unmatched junction bases: 6. The germline V gene encodes CDR1 MNHNS and CDR2 SASEGT. The CDR3 extends over 15 amino acids. CDR3: CASRPGTGGYYGYTF. For the CDR3, the DNA is TGTGCCAGCAGGCCCGGGACAGGGGGTTACTATGGCTACACCTTC.

This clonotype was recorded a few times. The chain links TRBV12-3 or TRBV12-4 to TRBJ2-7; 7 nucleotides agree with TRBD2. The CDR3 totals 15 residues. The V and J ends lost 6 bases and 6 bases, in that order; junction bases with no gene match: 14. Here the CDR3 reads CASSLRVAWGGEQYF. CDR3 DNA: TGTGCCAGCAGCCTTCGGGTAGCGTGGGGGGGCGAGCAGTACTTC.

The rearrangement links TRBV10-3 to TRBJ2-3; a weak D match, TRBD2 (7 bases). The CDR3 has 15 amino acids. V was cut by 2 bases and J by 6 bases, with 15 bases left in between. Per germline, CDR1 ENHRY and CDR2 SYGVKD. DNA for the CDR3: TGTGCCATCAGTGAGCCTCGGGGGGCTGCGGATACGCAGTATTTT. This sequence encodes CAISEPRGAADTQYF.

J is TRBJ2-7 and V is TRBV7-9, with TRBD1 matching over 7 bases. This CDR3 is 13 amino acids long. With 5 bases clipped from V and 3 bases from J, the junction kept 4 bases outside the gene matches. Germline V gene lookup returns CDR1 SEHNR and CDR2 FQNEAQ (reference sequence). In DNA form, the CDR3 reads TGTGCCAGCAGCCGGGACAGAATCTACGAGCAGTACTTC. Translation: CASSRDRIYEQYF. The whole variable domain, remainder taken from reference TRBV7-9 and TRBJ2-7, is DTGVSQNPRHKITKRGQNVTFRCDPISEHNRLYWYRQTLGQGPEFLTYFQNEAQLEKSRLLSDRFSAERPKGSFSTLEIQRTEQGDSAMYLCASSRDRIYEQYFGPGTRLTVT.

Details on this clonotype: One end of the junction is discordant with germline, which a read error may explain. The CDR3 DNA follows: TGCAGCGTTGGTTTGTCAGGGGCAGGCCCAATATTT. This gives the protein CSVGLSGAGPIF. This sequence joins TRBV29-1 and TRBJ1-1, with D possibly TRBD1 on 6 matching bases. Germline values: CDR1 SQVTM, CDR2 ANQGSEA. The CDR3 has 12 amino acids.

The CDR3 DNA reads TGTGCCAGCAGCGTAAGACTAGCGGGGACAGATACGCAGTATTTT. Residues: CASSVRLAGTDTQYF. J is TRBJ2-3 and V is TRBV9; 11 positions agree with TRBD2. The CDR3 extends over 15 amino acids. Germline V gives CDR1 SGDLS, CDR2 YYNGEE. Trimming removed 1 base from V and 3 bases from J; junction bases left unmatched: 1.

There are a few counts of this clonotype. The chain uses TRBV27 and TRBJ2-7; D unclear. The CDR3 loop spans 12 amino acids. V was pared by 3 bases and J by 2 bases, with 5 bases between. Looked up from germline, CDR1 is MNHEY and CDR2 is SMNVEV (reference sequence). The CDR3 DNA reads TGTGCCAGCAGTTTCTCGACCTACGAGCAGTACTTC. Translated: CASSFSTYEQYF.

This clonotype was detected ten times or more. The J gene is TRBJ2-2, the V gene TRBV5-1; unclear D gene. The V gene's germline CDR1 is SGHRS and CDR2 YFSETQ. CDR3 size: 13 residues. Trimming removed 0 bases from V and 9 bases from J, with 9 bases in between. The CDR3 DNA reads as TGCGCCAGCAGCTTGGACTCGACCCGGGAGCTGTTTTTT. Amino acids: CASSLDSTRELFF.

The chain combines TRBV24-1 with TRBJ2-3; tentative D call: TRBD1 (6 bases). Germline loops: CDR1 KGHDR, CDR2 SFDVKD. The CDR3 sequence is 16 residues long. Trimming left V 3 bases short and J 4 bases short, with 16 bases between. The CDR3 region is CATSDPQGGGPDTQYF. DNA of the CDR3: TGTGCCACCAGTGATCCACAGGGCGGTGGGCCAGATACGCAGTATTTT.

This clonotype was seen a handful of times. This chain connects TRBV7-2 to TRBJ2-5; TRBD2 matches 7 bases. The CDR3 is 18 residues long. J lost 2 bases, V lost 0 bases, and 12 bases had no gene match. The germline gives CDR1 SGHTA, CDR2 FQGNSA. As DNA, the CDR3 is TGTGCCAGCAGCTTAGCCAGGGCTAGCGGAACTATACAAGAGACCCAGTACTTC. Translated, it gives CASSLARASGTIQETQYF.

This chain joins TRBV19 and TRBJ1-2; tentatively, D is TRBD1 (5 bases). The CDR3 is 16 residues long. V lost 5 bases, J lost 3 bases, and 19 bases lay in between. The germline V gene has CDR1 LNHDA and CDR2 SQIVND (reference sequence). CDR3 residues: CASSEPPPGRDYGYTF. The CDR3 coding sequence is TGTGCCAGTAGTGAGCCGCCCCCGGGACGTGACTATGGCTACACCTTC.

This rearrangement joins TRBV15 to TRBJ1-1, with D unresolved. This CDR3 is built from 14 residues. Germline V gives CDR1 LNHNV, CDR2 YYDKDF (reference sequence). V was cut by 1 base and J by 2 bases, with 8 bases left in between. As DNA, the CDR3 is TGTGCCACCAGCAGAGCAGTATACAACACTGAAGCTTTCTTT. It specifies CATSRAVYNTEAFF.

This clonotype appeared many times. The chain carries TRBV7-9 and TRBJ2-3; D might be TRBD2 (5 bases). The CDR3 is 14 residues long. V was clipped by 2 bases and J by 1 base, with 7 bases between them. Germline V gene lookup returns CDR1 SEHNR and CDR2 FQNEAQ (reference sequence). The CDR3 reads CASSLRGRTDTQYF. CDR3 in DNA: TGTGCCAGCAGCTTACGGGGTCGCACAGATACGCAGTATTTT.

In its sample, this clonotype was seen a few times. This sequence joins TRBV7-2 and TRBJ1-3; D gene ambiguous. This CDR3 region has 17 residues. The V gene's germline CDR1 is SGHTA and CDR2 FQGNSA. Trimming pared 4 bases from V and 3 bases from J, leaving 19 bases between. CDR3 in amino acids: CASSSKSGYQGGNTIYF. DNA for the CDR3: TGTGCCAGCAGCTCCAAATCCGGGTACCAAGGTGGAAACACCATATATTTT. The full variable domain, with the rest looked up from reference TRBV7-2 and TRBJ1-3, is GAGVSQSPSNKVTEKGKDVELRCDPISGHTALYWYRQSLGQGLEFLIYFQGNSAPDKSGLPSDRFSAERTGGSVSTLTIQRTQQEDSAVYLCASSSKSGYQGGNTIYFGEGSWLTVV.

This clonotype has at least ten counts. The chain combines TRBV4-2 with TRBJ2-7, with TRBD1 matching 7 bases. The length of the CDR3 is 13 residues. CDR1 and CDR2 from the germline V gene are LGHNA and YNFKEQ. After removal of 4 bases from V and 6 bases from J, the junction contained 6 bases not matched to a gene. CDR3 DNA: TGTGCCAGCAGCCCGGGGACAGTCAGCGAGCAGTACTTC. This sequence encodes CASSPGTVSEQYF.

This clonotype has a count of ten or more. The chain has TRBV29-1 and TRBJ2-5; either TRBD1 or TRBD2 may fit D (6 bases each). V dropped 3 bases and J dropped 6 bases, with 11 bases sitting between them. The germline gives CDR1 SQVTM, CDR2 ANQGSEA. The CDR3 spans 12 residues. This CDR3 reads CSVEEGGKTQYF. CDR3 in DNA: TGCAGCGTTGAGGAGGGGGGCAAGACCCAGTACTTC. The whole variable domain, remainder taken from reference TRBV29-1 and TRBJ2-5, is SAVISQKPSRDICQRGTSLTIQCQVDSQVTMMFWYRQQPGQSLTLIATANQGSEATYESGFVIDKFPISRPNLTFSTLTVSNMSPEDSSIYLCSVEEGGKTQYFGPGTRLLVL.

The chain uses TRBV7-2 and TRBJ1-6; D is uncertain. Trimming took 7 bases from V and 7 from J, leaving 17 bases between them. The CDR3 is made up of 15 amino acids. CDR1 is SGHTA and CDR2 is FQGNSA in the germline V gene. The CDR3 reads CASTIGMGRNSPLHF. CDR3 DNA sequence: TGTGCCAGCACCATAGGGATGGGGAGAAATTCACCCCTCCACTTT.

This clonotype was picked up one time. The chain links TRBV20-1 to TRBJ2-5, with 8 positions matching TRBD2. Trimming at V came to 7 bases and at J to 5 bases, leaving 9 bases not matched to a gene. The germline V gene has CDR1 DFQATT and CDR2 SNEGSKA (reference sequence). The CDR3 length is 13 residues. The CDR3 nucleotides read TGCAGTGTGCCACGGGGGGGCCCCGAGACCCAGTACTTC. It yields the protein CSVPRGGPETQYF.